The 19 T cell receptor beta chains below were found in one sample sequenced in a study of cytomegalovirus exposure and HLA in healthy donors. PCR amplification relied on 60 Vbeta primers (plus 13 Jbeta primers). Libraries were prepared by immunoSEQ multiplex PCR; TCRdb keeps only in-frame clonotypes and omits some of them. The data show roughly 160,000 clones, over 70% seen once. Sequencing was carried out using PBMCs. The source of these receptors is a boy under 10 years old in good health and CMV-seronegative.

The chain carries TRBV7-9 and TRBJ2-1, with D possibly being TRBD2 (6 bases). The germline V gene encodes CDR1 SEHNR and CDR2 FQNEAQ (reference sequence). The V and J ends lost 5 bases and 3 bases respectively, with 14 bases between them. The CDR3 has 15 amino acids. Written as DNA, the CDR3 is TGTGCCAGCAGCAAGTCTAGCGCTTTCTACAATGAGCAGTTCTTC. This translates into CASSKSSAFYNEQFF.

This clone was counted a few times. The V and J genes are TRBV27 and TRBJ2-7; perhaps TRBD1 as D (6 bases). This CDR3 contains 15 residues. Trimming shortened V by 5 bases and J by 2 bases, and 16 bases separated the two germline ends. Germline CDR1 reads MNHEY; CDR2 reads SMNVEV (reference sequence). CDR3 nucleotide sequence: TGTGCCAGCAGTGGGGATCAGGGGCCGACCTACGAGCAGTACTTC. Its protein product is CASSGDQGPTYEQYF.

The chain combines TRBV5-1 with TRBJ1-3; D is ambiguous. This CDR3 is 12 amino acids long. The V end lost 8 bases, the J end lost 7 bases, and 13 bases lay between the germline ends. Per germline, CDR1 SGHRS and CDR2 YFSETQ. The CDR3 spells CAREWVWNTIYF. In nucleotides, the CDR3 is TGCGCCAGGGAGTGGGTCTGGAACACCATATATTTT.

This clone came up a few times. The rearrangement uses TRBV6-1 and TRBJ2-1, with D perhaps TRBD2 (5 bases). Looked up from germline, CDR1 is MNHNS and CDR2 is SASEGT. The CDR3 is 14 residues long. V lost 6 bases, J lost 0 bases, and 9 bases lay in between. CDR3 sequence (DNA): TGTGCCAGCAGCCCCGGGGTCTCCTACAATGAGCAGTTCTTC. This sequence encodes CASSPGVSYNEQFF.

This sequence joins TRBV9 and TRBJ2-2; unclear D gene. This CDR3 comprises 13 residues. V was pared by 0 bases and J by 7 bases, with 7 bases between. The germline CDR1 and CDR2 sequences are SGDLS and YYNGEE. The CDR3 sequence: CASSVGHGGELFF. CDR3 sequence (DNA): TGTGCCAGCAGCGTAGGCCACGGCGGGGAGCTGTTTTTT.

The gene calls are TRBV7-9 and TRBJ2-3; D might be TRBD2 (5 bases). CDR3 length: 14 residues. CDR1 and CDR2 from the germline V gene are SEHNR and FQNEAQ (reference sequence). V lost 7 bases to trimming and J lost 5 bases, with 16 bases between them. The chain's CDR3 is CASKLEGVGDTQYF. CDR3 sequence (DNA): TGTGCCAGCAAGTTAGAGGGAGTCGGAGATACGCAGTATTTT.

The chain has TRBV4-3 and TRBJ1-2, with 9 bases fitting TRBD1. The germline CDR1 and CDR2 sequences are LGHNA and YSLEER. J lost 8 bases, V lost 0 bases, and 4 bases had no gene match. The CDR3 extends over 14 amino acids. The CDR3, as DNA: TGCGCCAGCAGCCAAGACTGGACAGGGGAGGGCTACACCTTC. Amino acids: CASSQDWTGEGYTF.

The chain recombines TRBV30 with TRBJ2-2; possible D gene TRBD1, 5 bases. This CDR3 contains 15 residues. Trimming removed 0 bases at V and 1 base at J, with 9 bases between. CDR1 GTSNPN and CDR2 SVGIG come from the germline V gene (reference sequence). The chain's CDR3 is CAWSVQELNTGELFF. CDR3 coding DNA: TGTGCCTGGAGTGTACAGGAGTTGAACACCGGGGAGCTGTTTTTT.

This clone came up once. CDR3 sequence: CASSPRDRSDTEAFF. The CDR3 coding sequence is TGTGCCAGCAGCCCTCGGGACAGATCGGACACTGAAGCTTTCTTT. This sequence joins TRBV7-2 and TRBJ1-1; 7 positions agree with TRBD1. Germline V gene sequence: CDR1 SGHTA, CDR2 FQGNSA. The CDR3 covers 15 residues. V shed 5 bases, J shed 3 bases, and the junction held 9 bases outside the gene matches.

The chain couples TRBV5-6 to TRBJ1-5; D unresolved. Per the germline V gene, CDR1 is SGHDT and CDR2 is YYEEEE. Trimming pared 3 bases from V and 5 bases from J, leaving 9 bases between. This CDR3 contains 13 residues. The DNA of the CDR3 is TGTGCCAGCAGCTCGACTACTGATCAGCCCCAGCATTTT. Its protein is CASSSTTDQPQHF.

The chain joins TRBV29-1 to TRBJ1-5, with TRBD1 matching over 9 bases. Unmatched junction bases numbered 9, after V lost 4 bases and J lost 8 bases. The CDR3 loop spans 14 amino acids. Germline loops: CDR1 SQVTM, CDR2 ANQGSEA. The CDR3 DNA reads TGCAGCGTTGGGGAAGGGACAGGGTTCGAGCCCCAGCATTTT. Translation gives CSVGEGTGFEPQHF.

The rearrangement uses TRBV2 and TRBJ1-3, with a possible D match to TRBD1 (5 bases). V was clipped by 7 bases and J by 3 bases, with 10 bases between them. Per germline, CDR1 SNHLY and CDR2 FYNNEI. The length of the CDR3 is 13 residues. The CDR3 protein is CASKRDGGNTIYF. In nucleotides, the CDR3 is TGTGCCAGCAAGCGGGACGGTGGAAACACCATATATTTT.

The V gene is TRBV2, the J gene TRBJ2-3; 10 nucleotides line up with TRBD1. V lost 4 bases to trimming and J lost 3 bases; unmatched junction nucleotides: 13. Germline V lookup: CDR1 SNHLY, CDR2 FYNNEI. The CDR3 is 18 residues long. CDR3 sequence (DNA): TGTGCCAGCAGTGGCTGGACAGGGGGAGGGTTTGGGACAGATACGCAGTATTTT. Translating it yields CASSGWTGGGFGTDTQYF.

V and J are TRBV5-6 and TRBJ1-1; no clear D. The CDR3 runs to 16 residues. With 3 bases removed from V and 1 base from J, the gap between germline ends came to 16 bases. CDR1 and CDR2 from the germline V gene are SGHDT and YYEEEE. The CDR3 DNA reads TGTGCCAGCAGCTCGGGTGTAATTTCGGGGAACACTGAAGCTTTCTTT. Residues: CASSSGVISGNTEAFF.

The rearrangement links TRBV6-5 to TRBJ2-1; TRBD2 matches at 7 bases. Germline V CDR1 and CDR2: MNHEY, SVGAGI. The J segment lost 5 bases and the V segment lost 2 bases, leaving 9 bases of the junction unmatched. The CDR3 loop spans 16 amino acids. The CDR3 is CASSYLSGLADNEQFF. The CDR3, as DNA: TGTGCCAGCAGTTACCTGAGCGGGCTAGCGGACAATGAGCAGTTCTTC.

The V gene is TRBV4-1, the J gene TRBJ1-1, with TRBD1 matching 10 bases. The CDR3 has 16 amino acids. Germline V gene sequence: CDR1 MGHRA, CDR2 YSYEKL. Germline trimming cut 7 bases from V and 2 bases from J; bases unmatched to any gene: 10. The CDR3 region has the DNA TGCGCCAGCAATCGAATGGGGACAGGGGATAACACTGAAGCTTTCTTT. Translation gives CASNRMGTGDNTEAFF.

The chain recombines TRBV6-1 with TRBJ2-7; 11 bases match TRBD1. There are 15 residues in the CDR3. With V trimmed by 2 bases and J by 2 bases, 2 bases remained unmatched. CDR1 is MNHNS and CDR2 is SASEGT in the germline V gene. In DNA, the CDR3 is TGTGCCAGCAGTGAAATGGGACAGGGGGCCTACGAGCAGTACGTC. This sequence encodes CASSEMGQGAYEQYV.

The chain couples TRBV30 to TRBJ1-4; 7 nucleotides line up with TRBD1. The CDR3 runs 15 residues. Germline V gene data show CDR1 as GTSNPN and CDR2 as SVGIG (reference sequence). The CDR3 region has the DNA TGTGCTCGGAGTAACGGACAGGCCCCTAGGGAAAAACTGTTTTTT. It codes for CARSNGQAPREKLFF.

The chain carries TRBV2 and TRBJ1-5; 8 positions agree with TRBD1. CDR1 and CDR2 (germline): SNHLY, FYNNEI. The CDR3 loop spans 13 amino acids. Trimming at V came to 7 bases and at J to 6 bases, leaving 5 bases not matched to a gene. Here the CDR3 DNA reads TGTGCCAGCAAGAATGACAGGGGTCAGCCCCAGCATTTT. This codes for CASKNDRGQPQHF.